The clone carrying this T cell receptor (beta chain) occurred once. The data belong to a study of Ad26.COV2.S vaccination and SARS-CoV-2 variants. Sequencing was performed with immunoSEQ multiplex PCR; in TCRdb, only in-frame clones are kept and a portion is missing. The sample lists around 450,000 clones, 89% occurring once. Treatment given: some 20 received Ad26.COV2.S at low or high dose, single or two shots; a few received placebo; per-sample allocation not given. It was on day 63 after the first vaccine or placebo injection that samples were taken. Germline CDR1 and CDR2: LGHNA and YSLEER. With 1 base removed from V and 1 base from J, the gap between germline ends came to 16 bases. CDR3 size: 17 residues.

The receptor comes from a person between 18 and 60 years old who received the Ad26.COV2.S COVID-19 vaccine or a placebo. The sequenced sample was peripheral blood, obtained in a trial of Ad26.COV2.S vaccine versus placebo. The V gene is TRBV4-3, the J gene TRBJ2-5; D unclear. The CDR3 region is CASSQARYTQSQETQYF. Written as DNA, the CDR3 is TGCGCCAGCAGCCAAGCCCGATACACACAAAGCCAAGAGACCCAGTACTTC.